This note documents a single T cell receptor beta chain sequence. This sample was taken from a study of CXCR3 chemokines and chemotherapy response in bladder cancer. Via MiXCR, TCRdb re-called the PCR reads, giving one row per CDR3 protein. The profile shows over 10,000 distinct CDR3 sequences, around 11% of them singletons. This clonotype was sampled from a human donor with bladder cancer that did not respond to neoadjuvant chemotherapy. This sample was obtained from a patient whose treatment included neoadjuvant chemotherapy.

The CDR3 DNA follows: TGTGCCAGCTCACCTACTCAGGGGTCTGGAAACACCATATATTTT. Its translation is CASSPTQGSGNTIYF. The chain joins TRBV18 to TRBJ1-3; the D gene is possibly TRBD1 (6 bases). Per the germline V gene, CDR1 is KGHSH and CDR2 is LQKENI. CDR3 size: 15 residues. V was pared by 3 bases and J by 1 base, with 10 bases between.